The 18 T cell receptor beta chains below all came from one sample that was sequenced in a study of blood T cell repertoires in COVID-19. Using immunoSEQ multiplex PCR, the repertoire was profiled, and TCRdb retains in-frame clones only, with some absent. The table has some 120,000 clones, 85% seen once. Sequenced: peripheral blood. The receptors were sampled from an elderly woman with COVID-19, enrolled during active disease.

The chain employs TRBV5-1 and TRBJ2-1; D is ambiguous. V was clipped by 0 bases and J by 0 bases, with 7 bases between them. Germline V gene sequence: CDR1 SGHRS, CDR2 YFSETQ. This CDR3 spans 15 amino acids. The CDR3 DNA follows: TGCGCCAGCAGCTTGGACACCAGCTCCTACAATGAGCAGTTCTTC. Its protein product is CASSLDTSSYNEQFF. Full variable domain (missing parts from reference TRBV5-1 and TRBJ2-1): KAGVTQTPRYLIKTRGQQVTLSCSPISGHRSVSWYQQTPGQGLQFLFEYFSETQRNKGNFPGRFSGRQFSNSRSEMNVSTLELGDSALYLCASSLDTSSYNEQFFGPGTRLTVL.

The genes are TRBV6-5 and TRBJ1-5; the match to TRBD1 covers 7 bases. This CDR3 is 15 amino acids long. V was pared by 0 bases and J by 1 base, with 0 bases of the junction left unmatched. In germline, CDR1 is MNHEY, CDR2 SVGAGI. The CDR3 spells CASSYSGGSNQPQHF. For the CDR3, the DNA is TGTGCCAGCAGTTACTCAGGGGGCAGCAATCAGCCCCAGCATTTT.

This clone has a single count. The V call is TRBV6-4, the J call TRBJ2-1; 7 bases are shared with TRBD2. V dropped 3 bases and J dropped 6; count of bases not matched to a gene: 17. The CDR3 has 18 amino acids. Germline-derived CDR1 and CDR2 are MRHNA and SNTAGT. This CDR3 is CASSERAGGVGKRNEQFF. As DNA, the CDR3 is TGTGCCAGCAGTGAGCGGGCTGGGGGGGTAGGTAAACGCAATGAGCAGTTCTTC.

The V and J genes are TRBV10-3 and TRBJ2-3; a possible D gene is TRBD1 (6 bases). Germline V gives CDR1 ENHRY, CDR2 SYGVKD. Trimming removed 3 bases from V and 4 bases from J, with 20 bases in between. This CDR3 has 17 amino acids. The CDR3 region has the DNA TGTGCCATCAGTGATGATAGAGTTGGGGGCTCCGCAGATACGCAGTATTTT. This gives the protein CAISDDRVGGSADTQYF.

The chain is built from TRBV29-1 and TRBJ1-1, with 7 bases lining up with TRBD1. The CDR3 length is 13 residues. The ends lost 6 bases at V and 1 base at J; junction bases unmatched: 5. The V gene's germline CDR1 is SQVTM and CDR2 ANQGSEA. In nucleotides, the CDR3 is TGCAGCGTAGCCGGGACAGAGAACACTGAAGCTTTCTTT. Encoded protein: CSVAGTENTEAFF.

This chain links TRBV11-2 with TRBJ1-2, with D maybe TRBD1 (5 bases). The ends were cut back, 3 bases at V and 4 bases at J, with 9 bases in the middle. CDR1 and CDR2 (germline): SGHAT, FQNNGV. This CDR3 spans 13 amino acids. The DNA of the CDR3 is TGTGCCAGCAGCTTGACAGTTACCTATGGCTACACCTTC. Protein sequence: CASSLTVTYGYTF.

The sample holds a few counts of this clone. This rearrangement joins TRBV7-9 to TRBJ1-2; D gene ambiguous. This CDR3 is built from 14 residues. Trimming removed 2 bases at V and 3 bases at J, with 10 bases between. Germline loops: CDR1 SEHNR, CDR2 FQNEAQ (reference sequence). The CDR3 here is CASSLNAIHYGYTF. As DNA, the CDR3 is TGTGCCAGCAGCTTAAATGCGATACACTATGGCTACACCTTC.

CDR3 residues: CASKTGGAGGTQYF. The CDR3 DNA is TGTGCCAGCAAAACAGGGGGCGCGGGGGGTACGCAGTATTTT. V usage is TRBV2 and J usage is TRBJ2-3; weak D call: TRBD1 (9 bases). CDR3 length: 14 amino acids. Germline V CDR1 and CDR2: SNHLY, FYNNEI. The V gene lost 7 bases and the J gene lost 8 bases, with 19 bases spanning the gap.

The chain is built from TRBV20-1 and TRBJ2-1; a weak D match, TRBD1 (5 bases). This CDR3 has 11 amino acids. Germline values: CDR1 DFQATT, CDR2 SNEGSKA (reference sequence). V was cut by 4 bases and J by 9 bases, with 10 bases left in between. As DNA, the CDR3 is TGCAGTGCTAAGGGGCAGGTTGAGCAGTTCTTC. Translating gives CSAKGQVEQFF.

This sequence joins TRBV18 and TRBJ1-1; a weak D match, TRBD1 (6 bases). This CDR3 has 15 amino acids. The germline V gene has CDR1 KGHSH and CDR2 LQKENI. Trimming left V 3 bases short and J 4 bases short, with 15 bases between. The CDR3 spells CASSPMDSSLTEAFF. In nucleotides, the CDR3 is TGTGCCAGCTCACCGATGGACAGTTCTCTCACTGAAGCTTTCTTT. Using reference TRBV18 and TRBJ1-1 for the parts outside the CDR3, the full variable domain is NAGVMQNPRHLVRRRGQEARLRCSPMKGHSHVYWYRQLPEEGLKFMVYLQKENIIDESGMPKERFSAEFPKEGPSILRIQQVVRGDSAAYFCASSPMDSSLTEAFFGQGTRLTVV.

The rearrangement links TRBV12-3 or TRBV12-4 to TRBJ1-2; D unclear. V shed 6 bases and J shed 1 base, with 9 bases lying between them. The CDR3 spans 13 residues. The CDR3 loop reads CASSPTDNYGYTF. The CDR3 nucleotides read TGTGCCAGCAGCCCAACAGATAACTATGGCTACACCTTC.

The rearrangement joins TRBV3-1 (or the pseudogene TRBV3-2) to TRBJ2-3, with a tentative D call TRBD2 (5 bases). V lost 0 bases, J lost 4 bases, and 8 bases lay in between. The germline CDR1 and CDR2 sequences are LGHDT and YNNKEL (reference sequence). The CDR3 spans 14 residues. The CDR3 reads CASSQELVADTQYF. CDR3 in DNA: TGTGCCAGCAGCCAAGAACTAGTTGCAGATACGCAGTATTTT.

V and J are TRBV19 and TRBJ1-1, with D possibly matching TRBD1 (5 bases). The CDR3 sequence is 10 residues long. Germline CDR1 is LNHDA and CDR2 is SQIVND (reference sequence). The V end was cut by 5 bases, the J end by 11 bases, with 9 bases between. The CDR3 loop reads CASSGQVAFF. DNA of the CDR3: TGTGCCAGTAGTGGACAAGTGGCTTTCTTT.

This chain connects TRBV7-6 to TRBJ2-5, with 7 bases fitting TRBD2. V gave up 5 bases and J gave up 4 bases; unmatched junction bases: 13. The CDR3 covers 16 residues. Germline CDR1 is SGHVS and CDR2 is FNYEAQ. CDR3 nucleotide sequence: TGTGCCAGCAGCCCCACGGGGGAGGGGAGTATAGAGACCCAGTACTTC. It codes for CASSPTGEGSIETQYF.

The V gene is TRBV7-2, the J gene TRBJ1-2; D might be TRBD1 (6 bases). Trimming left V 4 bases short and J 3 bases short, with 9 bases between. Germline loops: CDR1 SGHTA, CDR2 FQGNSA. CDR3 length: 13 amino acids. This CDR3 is CASSYRTDYGYTF. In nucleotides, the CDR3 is TGTGCCAGCAGCTACAGGACAGACTATGGCTACACCTTC.

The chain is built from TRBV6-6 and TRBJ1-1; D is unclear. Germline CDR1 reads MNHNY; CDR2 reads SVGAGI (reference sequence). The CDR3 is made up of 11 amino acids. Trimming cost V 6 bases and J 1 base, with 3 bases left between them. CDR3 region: CASRQNTEAFF. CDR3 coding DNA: TGTGCCAGCAGACAGAACACTGAAGCTTTCTTT.

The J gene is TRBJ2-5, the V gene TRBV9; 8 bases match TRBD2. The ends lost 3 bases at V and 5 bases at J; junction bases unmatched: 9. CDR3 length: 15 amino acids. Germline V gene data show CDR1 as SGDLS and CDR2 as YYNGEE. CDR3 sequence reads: CASSDQAGVGETQYF. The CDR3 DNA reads TGTGCCAGCAGCGACCAAGCGGGAGTCGGGGAGACCCAGTACTTC.

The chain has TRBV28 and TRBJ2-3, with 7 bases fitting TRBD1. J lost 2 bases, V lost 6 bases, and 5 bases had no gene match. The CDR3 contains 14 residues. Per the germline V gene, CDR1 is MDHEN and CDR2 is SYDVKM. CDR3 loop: CASRSGQATDTQYF. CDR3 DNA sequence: TGTGCCAGCAGATCCGGACAGGCCACAGATACGCAGTATTTT. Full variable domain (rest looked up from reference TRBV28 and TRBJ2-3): DVKVTQSSRYLVKRTGEKVFLECVQDMDHENMFWYRQDPGLGLRLIYFSYDVKMKEKGDIPEGYSVSREKKERFSLILESASTNQTSMYLCASRSGQATDTQYFGPGTRLTVL.